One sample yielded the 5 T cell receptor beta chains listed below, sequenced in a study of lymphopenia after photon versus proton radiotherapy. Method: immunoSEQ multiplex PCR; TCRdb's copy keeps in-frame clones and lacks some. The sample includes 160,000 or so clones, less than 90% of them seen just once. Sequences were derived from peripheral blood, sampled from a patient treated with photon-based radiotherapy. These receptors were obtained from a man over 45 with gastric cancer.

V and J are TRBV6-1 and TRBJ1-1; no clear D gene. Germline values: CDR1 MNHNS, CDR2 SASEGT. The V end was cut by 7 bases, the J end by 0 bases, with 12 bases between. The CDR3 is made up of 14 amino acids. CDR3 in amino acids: CASIPAFVNTEAFF. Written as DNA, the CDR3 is TGTGCCAGCATCCCGGCTTTTGTGAACACTGAAGCTTTCTTT.

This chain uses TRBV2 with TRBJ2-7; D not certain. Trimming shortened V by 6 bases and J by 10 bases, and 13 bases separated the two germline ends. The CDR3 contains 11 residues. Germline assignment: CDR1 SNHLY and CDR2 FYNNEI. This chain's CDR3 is CASRGWFGQYF. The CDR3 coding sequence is TGTGCCAGCAGGGGCTGGTTCGGCCAGTACTTC.

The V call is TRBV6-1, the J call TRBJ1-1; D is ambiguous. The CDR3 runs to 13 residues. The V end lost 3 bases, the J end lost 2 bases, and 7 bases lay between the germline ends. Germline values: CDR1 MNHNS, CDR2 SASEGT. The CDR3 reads CASSDRDNTEAFF. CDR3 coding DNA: TGTGCCAGCAGTGACAGAGATAACACTGAAGCTTTCTTT.

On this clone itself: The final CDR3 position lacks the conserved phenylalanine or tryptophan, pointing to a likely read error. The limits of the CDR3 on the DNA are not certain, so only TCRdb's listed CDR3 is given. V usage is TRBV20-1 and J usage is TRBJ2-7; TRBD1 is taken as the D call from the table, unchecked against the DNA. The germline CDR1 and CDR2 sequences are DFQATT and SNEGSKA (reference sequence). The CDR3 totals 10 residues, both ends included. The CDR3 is CSAPFQGHLP.

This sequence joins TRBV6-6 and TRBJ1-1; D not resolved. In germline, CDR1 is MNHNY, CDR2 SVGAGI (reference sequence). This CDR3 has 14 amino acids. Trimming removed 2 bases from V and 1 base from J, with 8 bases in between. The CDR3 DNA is TGTGCCAGCAGTTACGGACGGACGAACACTGAAGCTTTCTTT. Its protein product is CASSYGRTNTEAFF.